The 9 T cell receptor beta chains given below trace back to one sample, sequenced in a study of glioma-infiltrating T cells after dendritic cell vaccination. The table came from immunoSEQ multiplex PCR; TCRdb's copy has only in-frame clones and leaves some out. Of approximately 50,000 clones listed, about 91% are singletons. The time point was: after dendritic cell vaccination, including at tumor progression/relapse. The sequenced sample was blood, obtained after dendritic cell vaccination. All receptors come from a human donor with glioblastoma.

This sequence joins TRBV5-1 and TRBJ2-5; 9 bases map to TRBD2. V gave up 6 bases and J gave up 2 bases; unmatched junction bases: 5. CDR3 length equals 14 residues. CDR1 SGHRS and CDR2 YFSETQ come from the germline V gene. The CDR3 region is CASKMTSGQETQYF. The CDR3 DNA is TGCGCCAGCAAGATGACTAGCGGACAAGAGACCCAGTACTTC.

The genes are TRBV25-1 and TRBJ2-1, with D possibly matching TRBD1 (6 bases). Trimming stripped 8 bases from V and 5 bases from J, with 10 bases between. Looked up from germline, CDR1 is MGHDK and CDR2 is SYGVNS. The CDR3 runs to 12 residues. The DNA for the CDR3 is TGTGCCAGCTCCCCAGGGGACAATGAGCAGTTCTTC. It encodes CASSPGDNEQFF.

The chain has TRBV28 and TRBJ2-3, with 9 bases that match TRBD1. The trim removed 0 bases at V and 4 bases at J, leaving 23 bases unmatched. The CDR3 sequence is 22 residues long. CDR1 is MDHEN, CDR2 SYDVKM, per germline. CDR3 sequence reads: CASSLCQTRDREIFSPSDTQYF. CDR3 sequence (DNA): TGTGCCAGCAGTTTATGTCAAACGAGGGACAGGGAGATTTTTTCGCCCTCAGATACGCAGTATTTT. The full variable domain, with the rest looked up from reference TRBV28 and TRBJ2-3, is DVKVTQSSRYLVKRTGEKVFLECVQDMDHENMFWYRQDPGLGLRLIYFSYDVKMKEKGDIPEGYSVSREKKERFSLILESASTNQTSMYLCASSLCQTRDREIFSPSDTQYFGPGTRLTVL.

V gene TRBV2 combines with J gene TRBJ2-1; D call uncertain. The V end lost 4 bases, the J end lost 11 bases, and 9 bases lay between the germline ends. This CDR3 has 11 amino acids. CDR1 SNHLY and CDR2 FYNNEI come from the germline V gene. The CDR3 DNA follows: TGTGCCAGCAGTGTTGTCCCAAAGCAGTTCTTC. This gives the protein CASSVVPKQFF.

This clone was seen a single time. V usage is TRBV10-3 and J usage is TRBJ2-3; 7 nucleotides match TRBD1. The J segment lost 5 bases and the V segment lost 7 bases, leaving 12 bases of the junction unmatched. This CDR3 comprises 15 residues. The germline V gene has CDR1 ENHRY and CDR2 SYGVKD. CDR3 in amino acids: CAIKRQGDGGDTQYF. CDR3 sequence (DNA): TGTGCCATCAAAAGACAGGGAGATGGGGGAGATACGCAGTATTTT.

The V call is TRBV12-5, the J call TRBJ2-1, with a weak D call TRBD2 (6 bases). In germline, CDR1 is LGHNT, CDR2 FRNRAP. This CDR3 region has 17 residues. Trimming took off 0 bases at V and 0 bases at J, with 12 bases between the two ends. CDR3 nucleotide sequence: TGTGCTAGTGGTTTGGTACTGCGGGGATCCTCCTACAATGAGCAGTTCTTC. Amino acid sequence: CASGLVLRGSSYNEQFF.

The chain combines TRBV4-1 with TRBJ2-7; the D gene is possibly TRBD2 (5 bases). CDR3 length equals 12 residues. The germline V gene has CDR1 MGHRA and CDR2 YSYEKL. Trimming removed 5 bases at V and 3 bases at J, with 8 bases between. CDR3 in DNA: TGCGCCAGCAGCGCCAGCGGCTACGAGCAGTACTTC. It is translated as CASSASGYEQYF.

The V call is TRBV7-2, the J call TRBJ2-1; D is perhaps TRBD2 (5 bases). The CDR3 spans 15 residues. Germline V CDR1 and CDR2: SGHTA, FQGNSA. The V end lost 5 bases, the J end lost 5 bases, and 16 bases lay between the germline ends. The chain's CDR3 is CASSTRAGWNNEQFF. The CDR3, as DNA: TGTGCCAGCAGCACCCGGGCGGGCTGGAACAATGAGCAGTTCTTC.

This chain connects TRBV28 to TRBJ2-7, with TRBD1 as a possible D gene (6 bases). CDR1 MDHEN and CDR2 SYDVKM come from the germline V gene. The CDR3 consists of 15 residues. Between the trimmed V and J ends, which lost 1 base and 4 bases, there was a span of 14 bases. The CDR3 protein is CASSLYGRGFYEQYF. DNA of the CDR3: TGTGCCAGCAGTTTATACGGCAGGGGTTTTTACGAGCAGTACTTC.